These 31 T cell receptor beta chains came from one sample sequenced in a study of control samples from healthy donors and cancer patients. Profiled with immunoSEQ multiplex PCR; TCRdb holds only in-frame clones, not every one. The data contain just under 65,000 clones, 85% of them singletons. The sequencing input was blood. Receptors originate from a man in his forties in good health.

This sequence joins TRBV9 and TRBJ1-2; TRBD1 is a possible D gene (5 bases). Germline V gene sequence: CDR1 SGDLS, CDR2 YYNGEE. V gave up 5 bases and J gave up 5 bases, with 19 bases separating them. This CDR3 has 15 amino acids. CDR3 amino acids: CASSDSRGVGYGYTF. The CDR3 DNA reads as TGTGCCAGCAGTGACAGTAGGGGAGTGGGATATGGCTACACCTTC.

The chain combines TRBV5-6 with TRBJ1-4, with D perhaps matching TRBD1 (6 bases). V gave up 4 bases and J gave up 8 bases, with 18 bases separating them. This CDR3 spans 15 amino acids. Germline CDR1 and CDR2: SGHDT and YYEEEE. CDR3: CASSQVGGPEEKLFF. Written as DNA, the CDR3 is TGTGCCAGCAGCCAGGTGGGGGGGCCTGAGGAAAAACTGTTTTTT. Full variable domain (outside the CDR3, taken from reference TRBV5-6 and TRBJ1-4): DAGVTQSPTHLIKTRGQQVTLRCSPKSGHDTVSWYQQALGQGPQFIFQYYEEEERQRGNFPDRFSGHQFPNYSSELNVNALLLGDSALYLCASSQVGGPEEKLFFGSGTQLSVL.

CDR3 nucleotide sequence: TGTGCCAGCAGCCAAGTACAGGGGGGCACTGAAGCTTTCTTT. Translating gives CASSQVQGGTEAFF. The chain links TRBV3-1 (or the pseudogene TRBV3-2) to TRBJ1-1; 8 bases map to TRBD1. In germline, CDR1 is LGHDT, CDR2 YNNKEL (reference sequence). The CDR3 consists of 14 residues. Germline trimming cut 1 base from V and 4 bases from J; bases unmatched to any gene: 2.

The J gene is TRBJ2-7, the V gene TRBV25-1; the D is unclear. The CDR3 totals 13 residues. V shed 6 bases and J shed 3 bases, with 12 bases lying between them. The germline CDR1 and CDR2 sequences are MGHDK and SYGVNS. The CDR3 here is CASRPSTNYEQYF. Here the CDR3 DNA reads TGTGCCAGCAGACCGTCCACGAACTACGAGCAGTACTTC.

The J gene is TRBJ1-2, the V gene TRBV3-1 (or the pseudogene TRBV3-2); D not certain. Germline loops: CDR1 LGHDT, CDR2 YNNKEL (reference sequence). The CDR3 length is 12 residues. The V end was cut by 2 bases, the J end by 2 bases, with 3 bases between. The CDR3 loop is CASSQLNYGYTF. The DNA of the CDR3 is TGTGCCAGCAGCCAATTGAACTATGGCTACACCTTC.

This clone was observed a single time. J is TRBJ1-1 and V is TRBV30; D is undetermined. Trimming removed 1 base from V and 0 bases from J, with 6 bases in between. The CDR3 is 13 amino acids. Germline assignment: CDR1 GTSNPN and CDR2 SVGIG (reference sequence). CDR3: CAWSGAVNTEAFF. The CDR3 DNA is TGTGCCTGGAGTGGGGCGGTGAACACTGAAGCTTTCTTT.

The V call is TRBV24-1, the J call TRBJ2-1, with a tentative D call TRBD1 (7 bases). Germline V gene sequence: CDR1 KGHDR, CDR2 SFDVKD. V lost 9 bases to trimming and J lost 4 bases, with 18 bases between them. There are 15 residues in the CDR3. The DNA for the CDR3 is TGTGCCACCGGAAGTTCTGCAGGGGGGTACAATGAGCAGTTCTTC. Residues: CATGSSAGGYNEQFF.

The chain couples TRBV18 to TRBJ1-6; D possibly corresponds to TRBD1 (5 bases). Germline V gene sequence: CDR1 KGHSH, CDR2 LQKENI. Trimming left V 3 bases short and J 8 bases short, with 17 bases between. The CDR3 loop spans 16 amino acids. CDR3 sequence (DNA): TGTGCCAGCTCACCTAAAGAGGGGCGCGGGGATTCACCCCTCCACTTT. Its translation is CASSPKEGRGDSPLHF. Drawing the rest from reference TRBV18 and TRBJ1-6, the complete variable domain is NAGVMQNPRHLVRRRGQEARLRCSPMKGHSHVYWYRQLPEEGLKFMVYLQKENIIDESGMPKERFSAEFPKEGPSILRIQQVVRGDSAAYFCASSPKEGRGDSPLHFGNGTRLTVT.

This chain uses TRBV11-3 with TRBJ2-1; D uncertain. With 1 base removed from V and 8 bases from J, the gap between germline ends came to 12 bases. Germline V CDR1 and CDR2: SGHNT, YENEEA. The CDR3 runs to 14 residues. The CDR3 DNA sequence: TGTGCCAGCAGCTTAGCTGTAGGGTTCCATGAGCAGTTCTTC. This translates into CASSLAVGFHEQFF.

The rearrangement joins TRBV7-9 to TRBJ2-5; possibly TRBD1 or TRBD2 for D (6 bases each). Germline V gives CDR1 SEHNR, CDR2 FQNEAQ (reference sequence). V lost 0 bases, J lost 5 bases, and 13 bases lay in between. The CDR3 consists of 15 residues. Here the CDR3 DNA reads TGTGCCAGCAGCTTAGCACAGGGTGGAGGGGAGACCCAGTACTTC. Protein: CASSLAQGGGETQYF.

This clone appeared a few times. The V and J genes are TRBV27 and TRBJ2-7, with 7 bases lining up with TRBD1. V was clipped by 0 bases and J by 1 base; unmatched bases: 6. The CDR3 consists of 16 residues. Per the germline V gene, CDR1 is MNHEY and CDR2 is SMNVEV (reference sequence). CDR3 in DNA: TGTGCCAGCAGTTTATCTACCGGGACAGCATCCTACGAGCAGTACTTC. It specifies CASSLSTGTASYEQYF.

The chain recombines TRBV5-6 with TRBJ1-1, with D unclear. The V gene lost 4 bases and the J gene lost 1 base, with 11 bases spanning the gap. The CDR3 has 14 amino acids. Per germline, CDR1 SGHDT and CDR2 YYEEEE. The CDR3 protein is CASSRWVANTEAFF. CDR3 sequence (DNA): TGTGCCAGCAGCAGGTGGGTCGCGAACACTGAAGCTTTCTTT.

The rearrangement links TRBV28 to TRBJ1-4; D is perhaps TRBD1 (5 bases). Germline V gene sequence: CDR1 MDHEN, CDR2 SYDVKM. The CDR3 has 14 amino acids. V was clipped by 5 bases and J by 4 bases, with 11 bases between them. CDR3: CASSGGMINEKLFF. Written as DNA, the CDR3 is TGTGCCAGCAGTGGGGGGATGATTAATGAAAAACTGTTTTTT.

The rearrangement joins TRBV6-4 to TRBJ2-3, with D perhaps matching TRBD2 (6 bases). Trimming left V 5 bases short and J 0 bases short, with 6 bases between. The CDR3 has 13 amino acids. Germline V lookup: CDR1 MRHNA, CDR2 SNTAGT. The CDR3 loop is CASSSGSTDTQYF. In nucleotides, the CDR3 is TGTGCCAGCAGTAGCGGGAGCACAGATACGCAGTATTTT.

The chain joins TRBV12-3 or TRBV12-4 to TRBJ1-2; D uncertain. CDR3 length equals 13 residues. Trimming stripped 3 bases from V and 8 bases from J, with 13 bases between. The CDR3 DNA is TGTGCCAGCAGTTTGGCGGGGTCGGGAGGCTACACCTTC. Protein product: CASSLAGSGGYTF.

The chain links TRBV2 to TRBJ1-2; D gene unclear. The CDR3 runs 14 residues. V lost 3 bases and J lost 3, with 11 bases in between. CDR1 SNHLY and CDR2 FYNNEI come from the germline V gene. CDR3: CASSEFGRDYGYTF. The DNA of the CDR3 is TGTGCCAGCAGTGAGTTCGGCAGAGACTATGGCTACACCTTC.

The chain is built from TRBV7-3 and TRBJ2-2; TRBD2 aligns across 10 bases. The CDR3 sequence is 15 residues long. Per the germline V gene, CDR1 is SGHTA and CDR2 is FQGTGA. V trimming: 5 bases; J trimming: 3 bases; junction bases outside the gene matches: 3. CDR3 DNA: TGTGCCAGCAGCCCAGCGGGGGGGTACACCGGGGAGCTGTTTTTT. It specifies CASSPAGGYTGELFF.

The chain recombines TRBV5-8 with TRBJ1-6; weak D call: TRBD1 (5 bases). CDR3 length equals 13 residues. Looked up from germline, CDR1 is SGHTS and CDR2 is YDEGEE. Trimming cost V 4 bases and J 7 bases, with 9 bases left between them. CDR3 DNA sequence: TGTGCCAGCAGCAATCGACAGAATTCACCCCTCCACTTT. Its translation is CASSNRQNSPLHF.

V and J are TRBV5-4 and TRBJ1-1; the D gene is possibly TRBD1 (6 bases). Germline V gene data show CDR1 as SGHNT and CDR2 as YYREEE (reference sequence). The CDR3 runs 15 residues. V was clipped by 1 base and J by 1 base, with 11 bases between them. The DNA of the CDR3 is TGTGCCAGCAGCTTGCCGCTGGACAGGAACACTGAAGCTTTCTTT. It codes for CASSLPLDRNTEAFF. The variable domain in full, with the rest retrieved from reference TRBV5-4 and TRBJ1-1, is ETGVTQSPTHLIKTRGQQVTLRCSSQSGHNTVSWYQQALGQGPQFIFQYYREEENGRGNFPPRFSGLQFPNYSSELNVNALELDDSALYLCASSLPLDRNTEAFFGQGTRLTVV.

CDR3 in amino acids: CASSEDARVGNSPLHF. Written as DNA, the CDR3 is TGTGCCAGCAGTGAAGACGCGAGGGTTGGGAATTCACCCCTCCACTTT. This sequence joins TRBV2 and TRBJ1-6; unclear D gene. Germline V gene lookup returns CDR1 SNHLY and CDR2 FYNNEI. V dropped 1 base and J dropped 7 bases, with 14 bases sitting between them. This CDR3 comprises 16 residues.

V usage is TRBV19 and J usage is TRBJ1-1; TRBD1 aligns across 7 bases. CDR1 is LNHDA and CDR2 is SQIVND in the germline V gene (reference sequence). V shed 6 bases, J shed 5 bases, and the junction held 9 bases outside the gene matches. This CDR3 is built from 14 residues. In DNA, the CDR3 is TGTGCCAGTAGACCCACAGGGGTGAGGACTGAAGCTTTCTTT. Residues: CASRPTGVRTEAFF.

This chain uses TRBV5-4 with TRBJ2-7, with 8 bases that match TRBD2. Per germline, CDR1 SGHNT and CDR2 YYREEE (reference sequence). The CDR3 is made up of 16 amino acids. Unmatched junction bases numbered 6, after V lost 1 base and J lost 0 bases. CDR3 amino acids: CASSLRSTSGSYEQYF. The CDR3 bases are TGTGCCAGCAGCTTGCGGTCTACTAGCGGCTCCTACGAGCAGTACTTC.

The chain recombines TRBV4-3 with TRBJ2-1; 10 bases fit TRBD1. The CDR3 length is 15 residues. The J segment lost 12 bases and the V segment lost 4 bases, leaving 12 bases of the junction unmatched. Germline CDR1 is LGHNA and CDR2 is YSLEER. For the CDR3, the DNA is TGCGCCAGCAGCCCCCGGGACAGGGGCCCTCGGGGGCAGTTCTTC. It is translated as CASSPRDRGPRGQFF.

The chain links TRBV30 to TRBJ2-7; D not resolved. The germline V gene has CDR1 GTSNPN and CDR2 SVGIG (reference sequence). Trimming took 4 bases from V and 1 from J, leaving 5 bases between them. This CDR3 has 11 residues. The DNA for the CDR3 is TGTGCCTGGACAGGTTCCTACGAGCAGTACTTC. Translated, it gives CAWTGSYEQYF.

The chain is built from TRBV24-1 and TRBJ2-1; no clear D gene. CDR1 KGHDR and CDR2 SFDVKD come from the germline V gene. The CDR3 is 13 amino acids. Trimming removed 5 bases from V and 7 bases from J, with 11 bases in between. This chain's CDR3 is CATSGNLGNEQFF. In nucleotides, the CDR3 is TGTGCCACCAGTGGGAACCTGGGGAATGAGCAGTTCTTC.

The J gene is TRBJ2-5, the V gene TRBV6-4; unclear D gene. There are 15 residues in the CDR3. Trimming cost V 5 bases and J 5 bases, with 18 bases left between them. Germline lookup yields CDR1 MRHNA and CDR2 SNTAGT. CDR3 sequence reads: CASSSRPGRYETQYF. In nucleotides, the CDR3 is TGTGCCAGCAGTTCACGGCCCGGCCGTTATGAGACCCAGTACTTC.

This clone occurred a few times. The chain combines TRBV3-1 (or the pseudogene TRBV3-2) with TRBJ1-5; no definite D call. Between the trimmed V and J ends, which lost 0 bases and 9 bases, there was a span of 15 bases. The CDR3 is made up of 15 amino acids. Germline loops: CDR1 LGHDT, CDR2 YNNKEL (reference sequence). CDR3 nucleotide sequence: TGTGCCAGCAGCCAAGATCACGCCGGAGGATGGCCCCAGCATTTT. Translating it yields CASSQDHAGGWPQHF.

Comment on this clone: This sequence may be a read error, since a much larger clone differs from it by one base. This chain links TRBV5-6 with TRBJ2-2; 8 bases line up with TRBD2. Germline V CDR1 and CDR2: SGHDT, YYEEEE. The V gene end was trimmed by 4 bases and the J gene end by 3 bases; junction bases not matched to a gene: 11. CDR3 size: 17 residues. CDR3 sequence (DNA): TGTGCCAGCAGCCCGGCCGGGGGGGGCGCGGACACCGGGGAGCTGTTTTTT. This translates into CASSPAGGGADTGELFF.

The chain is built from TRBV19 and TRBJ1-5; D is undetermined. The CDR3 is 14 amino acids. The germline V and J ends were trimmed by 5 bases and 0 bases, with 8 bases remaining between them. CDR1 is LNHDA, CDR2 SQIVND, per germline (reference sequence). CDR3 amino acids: CASSLQDSNQPQHF. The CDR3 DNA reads TGTGCCAGTAGTTTGCAGGATAGCAATCAGCCCCAGCATTTT.

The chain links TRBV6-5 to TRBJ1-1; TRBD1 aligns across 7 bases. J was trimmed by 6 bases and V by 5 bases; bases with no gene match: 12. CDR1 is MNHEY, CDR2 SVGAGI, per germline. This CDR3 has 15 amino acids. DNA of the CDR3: TGTGCCAGCAGTCCCCGGACAGGCCTTTCCTCTGAAGCTTTCTTT. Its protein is CASSPRTGLSSEAFF.

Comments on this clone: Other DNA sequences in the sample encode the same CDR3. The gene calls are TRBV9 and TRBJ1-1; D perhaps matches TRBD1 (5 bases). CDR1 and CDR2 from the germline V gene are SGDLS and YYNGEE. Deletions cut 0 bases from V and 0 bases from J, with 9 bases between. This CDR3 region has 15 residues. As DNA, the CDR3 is TGTGCCAGCAGCGTAGTCCAGGGACTGAACACTGAAGCTTTCTTT. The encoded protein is CASSVVQGLNTEAFF.